This T cell receptor (beta chain) was profiled in a study of cytomegalovirus exposure and HLA in healthy donors. Study-wide background: T cells numbering about 179 million yielded around 120 million unique TCR beta sequences in an earlier analysis.

The V gene's germline CDR1 is SQVTM and CDR2 ANQGSEA. The CDR3 spans 13 residues. Trimming removed 4 bases from V and 0 bases from J, with 9 bases in between. 60 Vbeta and 13 Jbeta primers were used in PCR. In the original workflow: The count from a later analysis was tens of millions of unique TCR beta chains, about 10 million of them shared. The protocol was immunoSEQ multiplex PCR, while the TCRdb copy is restricted to in-frame clones and leaves out a portion. V, J and clone size were drawn from that table, and D and trimming were deduced from the DNA. The sample has about 140,000 clones; over 75% are singletons.

The sequenced sample consisted of PBMCs. The chain has TRBV29-1 and TRBJ1-1; maybe TRBD1 (6 bases). The TCR originated in a man in his fifties or sixties in good health and CMV-seronegative. Here the CDR3 reads CSVVRGMNTEAFF. For the CDR3, the DNA is TGCAGCGTTGTCAGGGGAATGAACACTGAAGCTTTCTTT.